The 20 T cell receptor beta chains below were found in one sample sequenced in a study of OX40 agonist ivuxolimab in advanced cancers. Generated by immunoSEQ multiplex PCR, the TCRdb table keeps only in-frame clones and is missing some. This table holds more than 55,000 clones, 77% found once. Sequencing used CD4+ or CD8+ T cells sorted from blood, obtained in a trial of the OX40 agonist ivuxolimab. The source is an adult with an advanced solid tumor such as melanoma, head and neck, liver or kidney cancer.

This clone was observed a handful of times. For the CDR3, the DNA is TGTGCAAGTCGCTCGCACGGATTGCAGGGTAACACCATATATTTT. Its translation is CASRSHGLQGNTIYF. The chain employs TRBV12-2 and TRBJ1-3; TRBD1 is taken as the D call from the table, unchecked against the DNA. TRBV12-2 is a recognized pseudogene. The CDR3 loop spans 15 amino acids.

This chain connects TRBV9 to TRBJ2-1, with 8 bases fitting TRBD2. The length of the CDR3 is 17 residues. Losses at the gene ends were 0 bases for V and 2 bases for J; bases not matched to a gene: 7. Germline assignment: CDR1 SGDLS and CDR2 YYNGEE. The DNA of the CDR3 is TGTGCCAGCAGCGTAGATACGAGCGGGAGAACCTACAATGAGCAGTTCTTC. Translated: CASSVDTSGRTYNEQFF.

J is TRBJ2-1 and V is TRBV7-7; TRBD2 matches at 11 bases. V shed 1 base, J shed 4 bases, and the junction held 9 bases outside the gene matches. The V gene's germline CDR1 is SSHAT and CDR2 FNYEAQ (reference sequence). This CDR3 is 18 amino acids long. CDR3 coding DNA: TGTGCCAGCAGCTTAGAAGGTTACCTAGCGGGGGGATACAATGAGCAGTTCTTC. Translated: CASSLEGYLAGGYNEQFF.

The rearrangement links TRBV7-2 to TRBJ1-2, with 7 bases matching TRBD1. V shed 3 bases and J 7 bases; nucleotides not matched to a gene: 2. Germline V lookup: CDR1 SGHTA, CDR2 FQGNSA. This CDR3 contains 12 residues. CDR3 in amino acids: CASSLDRTGYTF. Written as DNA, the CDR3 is TGTGCCAGCAGCTTGGACAGGACTGGCTACACCTTC.

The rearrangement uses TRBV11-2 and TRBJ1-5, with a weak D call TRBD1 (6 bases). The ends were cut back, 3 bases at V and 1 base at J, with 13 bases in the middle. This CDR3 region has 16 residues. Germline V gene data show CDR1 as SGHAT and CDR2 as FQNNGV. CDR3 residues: CASSFGGHRSNQPQHF. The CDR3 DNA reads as TGTGCCAGCAGCTTTGGGGGCCACAGGAGCAATCAGCCCCAGCATTTT.

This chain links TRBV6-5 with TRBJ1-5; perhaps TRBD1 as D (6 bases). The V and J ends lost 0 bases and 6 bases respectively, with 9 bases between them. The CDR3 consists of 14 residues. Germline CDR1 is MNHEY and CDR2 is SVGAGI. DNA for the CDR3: TGTGCCAGCAGTTACTCGGGCAGGGGTCAGCCCCAGCATTTT. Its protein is CASSYSGRGQPQHF.

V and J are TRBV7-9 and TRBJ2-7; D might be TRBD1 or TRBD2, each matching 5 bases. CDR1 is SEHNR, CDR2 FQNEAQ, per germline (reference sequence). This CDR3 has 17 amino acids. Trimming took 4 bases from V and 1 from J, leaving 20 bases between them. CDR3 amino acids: CASSSQPGPIGSYEQYF. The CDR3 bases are TGTGCCAGCAGCTCCCAACCGGGACCAATAGGATCCTACGAGCAGTACTTC.

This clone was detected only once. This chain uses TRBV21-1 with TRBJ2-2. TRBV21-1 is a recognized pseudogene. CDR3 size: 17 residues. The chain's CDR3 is CASSGRGSKGNTGELFF. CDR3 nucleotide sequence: TGTGCCAGCAGCGGACGGGGCAGCAAAGGGAACACCGGGGAGCTGTTTTTT.

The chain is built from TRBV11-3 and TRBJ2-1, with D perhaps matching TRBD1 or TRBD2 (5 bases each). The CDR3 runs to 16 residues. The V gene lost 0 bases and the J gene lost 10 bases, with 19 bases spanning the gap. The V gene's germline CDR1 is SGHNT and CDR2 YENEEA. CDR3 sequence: CASSLDWLRVRGEQFF. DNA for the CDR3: TGTGCCAGCAGCTTAGATTGGTTGAGAGTGAGGGGAGAGCAGTTCTTC.

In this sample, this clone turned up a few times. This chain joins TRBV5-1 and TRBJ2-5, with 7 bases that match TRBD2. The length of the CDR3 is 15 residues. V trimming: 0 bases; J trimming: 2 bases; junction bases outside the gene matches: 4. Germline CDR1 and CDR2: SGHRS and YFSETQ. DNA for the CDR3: TGCGCCAGCAGCTTGGCCGGGACTACACAAGAGACCCAGTACTTC. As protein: CASSLAGTTQETQYF.

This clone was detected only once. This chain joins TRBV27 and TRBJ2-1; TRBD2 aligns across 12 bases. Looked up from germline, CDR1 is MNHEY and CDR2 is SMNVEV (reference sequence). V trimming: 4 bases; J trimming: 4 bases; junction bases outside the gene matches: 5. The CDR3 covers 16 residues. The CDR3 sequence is CASSSSGLAGYNEQFF. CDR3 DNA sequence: TGTGCCAGCAGTTCATCGGGACTAGCGGGTTACAATGAGCAGTTCTTC.

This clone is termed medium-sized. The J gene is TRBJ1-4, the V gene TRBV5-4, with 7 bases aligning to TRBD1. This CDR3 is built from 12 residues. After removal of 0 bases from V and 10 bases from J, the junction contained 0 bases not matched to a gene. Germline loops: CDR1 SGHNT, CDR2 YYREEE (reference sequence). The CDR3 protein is CASSLGTGKLFF. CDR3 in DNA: TGTGCCAGCAGCTTGGGGACAGGAAAACTGTTTTTT.

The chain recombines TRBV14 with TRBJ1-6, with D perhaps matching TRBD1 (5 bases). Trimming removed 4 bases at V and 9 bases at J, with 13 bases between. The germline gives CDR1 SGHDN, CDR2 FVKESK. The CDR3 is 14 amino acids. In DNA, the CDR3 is TGTGCCAGCAGCCTACGGGGCTCAGTTTCACCCCTCCACTTT. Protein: CASSLRGSVSPLHF.

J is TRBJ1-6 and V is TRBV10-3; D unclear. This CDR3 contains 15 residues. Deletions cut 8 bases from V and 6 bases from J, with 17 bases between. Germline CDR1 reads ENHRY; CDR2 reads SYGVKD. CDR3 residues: CAILPDGSPNSPLHF. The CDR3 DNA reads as TGTGCCATCCTACCAGACGGAAGCCCTAATTCACCCCTCCACTTT.

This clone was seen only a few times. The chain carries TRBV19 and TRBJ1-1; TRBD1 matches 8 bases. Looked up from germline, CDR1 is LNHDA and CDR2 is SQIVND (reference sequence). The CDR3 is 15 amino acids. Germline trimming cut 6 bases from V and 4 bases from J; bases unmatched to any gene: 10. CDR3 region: CASSLRQGKGTEAFF. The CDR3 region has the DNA TGTGCCAGTAGCCTACGACAGGGGAAGGGCACTGAAGCTTTCTTT.

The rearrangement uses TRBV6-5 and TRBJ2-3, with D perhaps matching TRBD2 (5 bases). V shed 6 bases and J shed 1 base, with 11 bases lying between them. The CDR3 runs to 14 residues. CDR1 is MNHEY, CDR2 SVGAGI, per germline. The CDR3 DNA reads TGTGCCAGCAGCCTACGGGGAGGCACAGATACGCAGTATTTT. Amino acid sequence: CASSLRGGTDTQYF.

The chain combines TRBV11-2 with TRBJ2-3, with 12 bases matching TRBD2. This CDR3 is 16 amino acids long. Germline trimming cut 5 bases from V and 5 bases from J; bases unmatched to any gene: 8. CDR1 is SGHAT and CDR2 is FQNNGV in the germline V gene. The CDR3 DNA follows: TGTGCCAGCAGCCCGAGACTAGCGGGGGCGGTAGATACGCAGTATTTT. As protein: CASSPRLAGAVDTQYF.

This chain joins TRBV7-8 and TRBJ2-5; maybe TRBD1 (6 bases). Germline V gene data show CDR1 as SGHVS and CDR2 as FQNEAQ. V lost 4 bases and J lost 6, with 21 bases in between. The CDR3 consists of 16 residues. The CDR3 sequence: CASSSIQTGNRKTQYF. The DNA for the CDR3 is TGTGCCAGCAGCTCAATTCAAACAGGGAACAGAAAGACCCAGTACTTC.

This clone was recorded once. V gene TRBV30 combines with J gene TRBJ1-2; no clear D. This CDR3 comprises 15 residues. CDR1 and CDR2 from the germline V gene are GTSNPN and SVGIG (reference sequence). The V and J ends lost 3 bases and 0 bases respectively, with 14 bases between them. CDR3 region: CAWSTLGRTNYGYTF. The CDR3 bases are TGTGCCTGGAGCACACTGGGCCGGACTAACTATGGCTACACCTTC.

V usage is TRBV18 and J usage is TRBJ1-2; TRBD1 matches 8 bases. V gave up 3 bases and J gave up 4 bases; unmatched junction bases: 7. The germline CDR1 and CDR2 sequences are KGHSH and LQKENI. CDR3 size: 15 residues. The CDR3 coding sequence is TGTGCCAGCTCACCGCCGACAGGGGACGGCTATGGCTACACCTTC. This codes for CASSPPTGDGYGYTF.